The text below deals with one TCR beta chain. What it recognizes is unknown. The CDR3 length is 17 residues. Germline trimming cut 3 bases from V and 2 bases from J; bases unmatched to any gene: 3. Germline CDR1 and CDR2: SGHRS and YFSETQ. This specimen comes from a study of cytomegalovirus exposure and HLA in healthy donors. The study, taken as a whole, reports: Per a prior analysis, the majority of TCR beta V segments were productive roughly 87% or roughly 30% of the time. The authors reported that TCR beta sequences could predict HLA-A and HLA-B alleles. These predictions were accurate for most subjects in the first cohort. According to a later analysis, most TCR beta chains associated with CMV appeared HLA-restricted.

It was with 60 Vbeta and 13 Jbeta primers that the PCR ran. Authors' processing steps: Tens of millions of unique TCR beta chains, 9 million to 12 million shared, were counted in a later analysis. Only in-frame clones appear in the TCRdb table, and some are missing; sequencing was by immunoSEQ multiplex PCR. V, J and clone size reflect that table, while D and trimming were determined from the DNA. The repertoire holds about 200,000 clones, with less than 80% as singletons. What was sequenced was PBMCs. The rearrangement uses TRBV5-1 and TRBJ2-1; 15 positions match TRBD2. This sequence was found in a girl between 2 and 10 years old in good health and CMV-seronegative. CDR3 DNA sequence: TGCGCCAGCAGCTCACGGACTAGCGGGAGGGCCTACAATGAGCAGTTCTTC. Translated: CASSSRTSGRAYNEQFF. Together with reference TRBV5-1 and TRBJ2-1, the CDR3 gives the full variable domain: KAGVTQTPRYLIKTRGQQVTLSCSPISGHRSVSWYQQTPGQGLQFLFEYFSETQRNKGNFPGRFSGRQFSNSRSEMNVSTLELGDSALYLCASSSRTSGRAYNEQFFGPGTRLTVL.